This T cell receptor beta chain originates from a study of blood T cell repertoires in COVID-19. Turning to the study itself: Italy, Spain and the United States were the sources of the convalescent and acute COVID-19 samples. PBMCs, B-cell-depleted T cells, or T cells were the source of the cDNA or gDNA that made up the material.

Original processing methods: Nucleated cell number was recorded as an estimate derived from reference gene primer amplification. Clones were read by immunoSEQ multiplex PCR, and TCRdb kept only the in-frame ones, dropping some. V and J calls and clone size are given by that table; D and trimming were obtained from the DNA. This sample has roughly 380,000 clones; 81% occur once, and the top ten carry under 1.2%. This CDR3 comprises 13 residues. The V end lost 1 base, the J end lost 9 bases, and 12 bases lay between the germline ends. The genes are TRBV12-3 or TRBV12-4 and TRBJ1-1; D ambiguous. This clonotype was sampled from a human donor with acute or convalescent COVID-19. The donor label of this sample is uncertain. Material for sequencing was peripheral blood. The DNA of the CDR3 is TGTGCCAGCAGTTTAGAGGAGGTTTCTAAAGCTTTCTTT. Translated, it gives CASSLEEVSKAFF.